The present entry profiles one TCR beta chain with its context. Here immunoSEQ multiplex PCR was the method, and the copy in TCRdb shows in-frame clones only, minus some. This sample has over 100,000 clones, with around 73% found just once. The data were obtained in a study of blood T cell repertoires in COVID-19. Study-level information: Acute and convalescent COVID-19 specimens originated in the United States, Italy and Spain. The cDNA or gDNA used as material had been derived from T cells, B-cell-depleted T cells, or PBMCs.

This CDR3 is built from 15 residues. CDR1 is MNHEY, CDR2 SVGAGI, per germline. Unmatched junction bases numbered 3, after V lost 6 bases and J lost 1 base. This chain uses TRBV6-5 with TRBJ2-2, with 9 bases fitting TRBD1. Source material: peripheral blood. This TCR came from a man in his sixties with active or convalescent COVID-19. CDR3 sequence: CASSLGQGNTGELFF. The CDR3 coding sequence is TGTGCCAGCAGCTTGGGACAGGGGAACACCGGGGAGCTGTTTTTT.